This passage covers 31 T cell receptor beta chains from one sample sequenced in a study of metastatic and nonmetastatic thyroid tumors. TCRdb reanalyzed the PCR reads via MiXCR. The sample records roughly 89,000 clones, around an eighth being singletons. No patient had received any treatment before thyroid surgery. The sequenced sample consisted of tumor tissue. These receptors came from a female donor with papillary thyroid cancer or a benign thyroid nodule (not recorded which). Some clones in this sample may be carry-over from other donors' samples.

This clone was seen many times. The genes are TRBV12-3 or TRBV12-4 and TRBJ2-3, with 8 positions matching TRBD2. CDR3 length: 16 amino acids. J lost 0 bases, V lost 8 bases, and 10 bases had no gene match. The CDR3 DNA follows: TGTGCCAGCTTGGGCCACGGGGGGGTGAGCACAGATACGCAGTATTTT. This codes for CASLGHGGVSTDTQYF.

There are many counts of this clone. This chain uses TRBV20-1 with TRBJ2-1; TRBD1 or TRBD2 may be the D gene (5 bases each). Between the trimmed V and J ends, which lost 0 bases and 6 bases, there was a span of 15 bases. CDR1 is DFQATT and CDR2 is SNEGSKA in the germline V gene (reference sequence). CDR3 length: 15 amino acids. CDR3 sequence reads: CSARDFGTPSNEQFF. In nucleotides, the CDR3 is TGCAGTGCTAGAGATTTTGGGACCCCGAGCAATGAGCAGTTCTTC.

This clone was recorded at least ten times. This CDR3 reads CASLLEGSYEQYF. The CDR3 DNA sequence: TGTGCCAGCTTACTGGAGGGGTCCTACGAGCAGTACTTC. The rearrangement links TRBV12-3 or TRBV12-4 to TRBJ2-7, with a possible D match to TRBD2 (6 bases). V lost 8 bases and J lost 1, with 12 bases in between. The CDR3 is 13 amino acids.

This clone was observed many times. Additional DNA sequences in this sample encode the identical CDR3. CDR3 in DNA: TGCAGTGCTAGACCCCCACTGGGGACTAGCGGGAGGAGCACAGATACGCAGTATTTT. Amino acids: CSARPPLGTSGRSTDTQYF. The chain joins TRBV20-1 to TRBJ2-3; 15 bases match TRBD2. This CDR3 comprises 19 residues. V shed 2 bases, J shed 0 bases, and the junction held 9 bases outside the gene matches. Looked up from germline, CDR1 is DFQATT and CDR2 is SNEGSKA (reference sequence).

This clone has a count of ten or more. The V and J genes are TRBV4-1 and TRBJ2-3, with D possibly being TRBD1 or TRBD2 (5 bases each). Trimming removed 3 bases from V and 7 bases from J, with 14 bases in between. This CDR3 is 14 amino acids long. Germline values: CDR1 MGHRA, CDR2 YSYEKL. CDR3 DNA: TGCGCCAGCAGCCAGGATGGGGGTATCAATACGCAGTATTTT. Translated: CASSQDGGINTQYF.

This clone was detected ten times or more. This rearrangement joins TRBV20-1 to TRBJ2-1; D call uncertain. This CDR3 spans 9 amino acids. Germline loops: CDR1 DFQATT, CDR2 SNEGSKA (reference sequence). The germline V and J ends were trimmed by 8 bases and 5 bases, with 4 bases remaining between them. The CDR3, as DNA: TGCAGTTCAAACAATGAGCAGTTCTTC. It encodes CSSNNEQFF.

This clone was seen only a few times. One end of the junction is discordant with germline, which a read error may explain. The chain couples TRBV7-2 to TRBJ2-5; TRBD1 aligns across 11 bases. This CDR3 contains 15 residues. The V gene's germline CDR1 is SGHTA and CDR2 FQGNSA. The CDR3 DNA reads as TGTGCCAGCAGCCTACTAGGGACAGGGGGAGAGACCCAGCACTTC. This translates into CASSLLGTGGETQHF.

Many counts were recorded for this clone. The chain recombines TRBV6-5 with TRBJ1-3, with 8 positions matching TRBD1. The CDR3 spans 15 residues. The germline CDR1 and CDR2 sequences are MNHEY and SVGAGI. The ends lost 4 bases at V and 6 bases at J; junction bases unmatched: 8. The CDR3 nucleotides are TGTGCCAGCAGTTTGCTCGGACAGGGAGAAAACACCATATATTTT. As protein: CASSLLGQGENTIYF.

This clone was detected many times. The rearrangement joins TRBV7-9 to TRBJ2-5, with D maybe TRBD2 (6 bases). From germline, CDR1 is SEHNR and CDR2 FQNEAQ (reference sequence). The V gene lost 1 base and the J gene lost 4 bases, with 10 bases spanning the gap. This CDR3 comprises 14 residues. In DNA, the CDR3 is TGTGCCAGCAGCTTAGTCACCGGGGGAGAGACCCAGTACTTC. Amino acids: CASSLVTGGETQYF.

This clone was counted at least ten times. The CDR3 reads CASSPLSTSGKVNEQFF. CDR3 nucleotide sequence: TGTGCCAGCAGCCCCCTATCGACTAGCGGGAAGGTCAATGAGCAGTTCTTC. This chain connects TRBV11-3 to TRBJ2-1; 11 positions match TRBD2. The CDR3 length is 17 residues. With 5 bases clipped from V and 6 bases from J, the junction kept 12 bases outside the gene matches. Germline CDR1 and CDR2: SGHNT and YENEEA.

There are many counts of this clone. The chain couples TRBV6-4 to TRBJ2-1; either TRBD1 or TRBD2 may supply D (6 bases each). The V and J ends lost 6 bases and 8 bases respectively, with 17 bases between them. From germline, CDR1 is MRHNA and CDR2 SNTAGT. The CDR3 totals 14 residues. The CDR3 DNA is TGTGCCAGCAGGAGGGGGGAGTATGCTGATGAGCAGTTCTTC. Translation gives CASRRGEYADEQFF.

This clone was picked up many times. The rearrangement uses TRBV14 and TRBJ2-1, with 10 bases that match TRBD1. The V and J ends lost 5 bases and 8 bases, in that order; junction bases with no gene match: 9. The CDR3 length is 15 residues. CDR1 is SGHDN and CDR2 is FVKESK in the germline V gene. The CDR3: CASSSGTGDRDEQFF. For the CDR3, the DNA is TGTGCCAGCAGCTCCGGGACAGGGGATCGGGATGAGCAGTTCTTC.

This clone was recorded many times. The chain links TRBV5-1 to TRBJ2-5; TRBD1 matches 9 bases. CDR1 and CDR2 (germline): SGHRS, YFSETQ. The CDR3 sequence is 14 residues long. The trim removed 1 base at V and 6 bases at J, leaving 4 bases unmatched. The CDR3 DNA is TGCGCCAGCAGCTTGACAGGGGGCATGAAGACCCAGTACTTC. It yields the protein CASSLTGGMKTQYF.

This clone was detected ten times or more. CDR3 sequence (DNA): TGTGCCAGCAGTGATCTAGCGGGAGGCCCCGACACAGATACGCAGTATTTT. This encodes CASSDLAGGPDTDTQYF. This rearrangement joins TRBV2 to TRBJ2-3, with 11 bases matching TRBD2. Per germline, CDR1 SNHLY and CDR2 FYNNEI. V lost 3 bases and J lost 2; bases outside the gene matches: 7. The CDR3 loop spans 17 amino acids.

As regards this clone: A much more abundant neighbour one base away suggests this may be a read error. J is TRBJ1-1 and V is TRBV6-2 or TRBV6-3, with a tentative D call TRBD1 (5 bases). The CDR3 totals 13 residues. CDR1 is MNHEY, CDR2 SVGEGT, per germline. In DNA form, the CDR3 reads TGTGTCAGCATTCTCTCGGGGGACACTGAAGCTTTCTTT. It is translated as CVSILSGDTEAFF.

This clone occurred many times. This chain uses TRBV28 with TRBJ1-2; 8 bases fit TRBD1. V lost 4 bases and J lost 4; bases outside the gene matches: 8. This CDR3 comprises 15 residues. The germline V gene encodes CDR1 MDHEN and CDR2 SYDVKM. The CDR3 DNA reads TGTGCCAGCAGTTCCTCCGGGACAGGCCTCTATGGCTACACCTTC. Translating it yields CASSSSGTGLYGYTF.

This clone was found many times. This sequence joins TRBV12-3 or TRBV12-4 and TRBJ2-7; TRBD1 matches at 8 bases. The CDR3 runs to 13 residues. V was clipped by 5 bases and J by 4 bases; unmatched bases: 4. The CDR3 protein is CASSKTGAYEQYF. The CDR3 DNA sequence: TGTGCCAGCAGTAAGACAGGGGCGTACGAGCAGTACTTC.

This clone was seen many times. Additional DNA sequences in this sample encode the identical CDR3. The V and J genes are TRBV6-1 and TRBJ1-1; D ambiguous. Germline V gives CDR1 MNHNS, CDR2 SASEGT. With 5 bases removed from V and 5 bases from J, the gap between germline ends came to 6 bases. The length of the CDR3 is 11 residues. The CDR3 sequence is CASSSGTEAFF. In DNA form, the CDR3 reads TGTGCCAGCAGTTCCGGGACTGAAGCTTTCTTT.

This clone occurred many times. J is TRBJ2-4 and V is TRBV19; D is possibly TRBD2 (5 bases). The CDR3 is made up of 13 amino acids. Trimming took 5 bases from V and 6 from J, leaving 11 bases between them. CDR1 and CDR2 (germline): LNHDA, SQIVND (reference sequence). The CDR3 here is CASSLGRGNIQYF. CDR3 DNA sequence: TGTGCCAGTAGTTTGGGGAGAGGAAACATTCAGTACTTC.

This clone showed up many times. The V and J genes are TRBV9 and TRBJ2-7; 7 bases are shared with TRBD1. V shed 0 bases, J shed 3 bases, and the junction held 3 bases outside the gene matches. Germline V lookup: CDR1 SGDLS, CDR2 YYNGEE. The CDR3 is 14 amino acids. The CDR3 loop is CASSVGDSRYEQYF. The CDR3 DNA reads as TGTGCCAGCAGCGTAGGGGACAGCCGCTACGAGCAGTACTTC.

This clone came up many times. The chain links TRBV9 to TRBJ1-4; TRBD1 matches 7 bases. The CDR3 loop spans 14 amino acids. Germline V gene data show CDR1 as SGDLS and CDR2 as YYNGEE. Trimming cost V 6 bases and J 6 bases; bases outside gene matches: 8. CDR3 amino acids: CASTPTGTDEKLFF. The DNA for the CDR3 is TGTGCCAGCACCCCAACCGGGACAGATGAAAAACTGTTTTTT.

This clone was seen more than once but under ten times. The CDR3 protein is CASSQDGVRLAVSYNEQFF. DNA for the CDR3: TGTGCCAGCAGCCAAGATGGGGTCCGACTAGCGGTCTCTTACAATGAGCAGTTCTTC. J is TRBJ2-1 and V is TRBV3-1, with TRBD2 matching 9 bases. The CDR3 consists of 19 residues. With V trimmed by 0 bases and J by 4 bases, 13 bases remained unmatched. Germline V gene data show CDR1 as LGHDT and CDR2 as YNNKEL (reference sequence).

This clone is judged large. The V gene is TRBV7-9, the J gene TRBJ1-2; D unclear. Per germline, CDR1 SEHNR and CDR2 FQNEAQ (reference sequence). V gave up 4 bases and J gave up 8 bases, with 17 bases separating them. The length of the CDR3 is 14 residues. The CDR3 sequence: CASSSSAPSGGYTF. The CDR3 nucleotides read TGTGCCAGCAGCTCCTCGGCACCATCAGGCGGCTACACCTTC.

This clone has at least ten counts. The genes are TRBV27 and TRBJ2-5; no clear D. V shed 5 bases and J shed 4 bases, with 11 bases lying between them. Per the germline V gene, CDR1 is MNHEY and CDR2 is SMNVEV (reference sequence). The CDR3 sequence is 13 residues long. The CDR3 DNA is TGTGCCAGCAGTCCTGCCCCTCCAGAGACCCAGTACTTC. Translating it yields CASSPAPPETQYF.

As concerns this clone: It may be a read error: a sequence one base away is much more abundant. This CDR3 is also generated by other DNA sequences in the sample. The rearrangement uses TRBV19 and TRBJ2-3; tentative D call: TRBD1 (6 bases). The CDR3 spans 16 residues. Per germline, CDR1 LNHDA and CDR2 SQIVND (reference sequence). The CDR3 nucleotides read TGTGCCAGTAGTCAACGCAGGGGAATGGGTACAGATACGCAGTATTTC. Translation gives CASSQRRGMGTDTQYF.

A word on this clone: It may be a read error: a sequence one base away is much more abundant. The chain is built from TRBV7-9 and TRBJ2-5, with 7 bases that match TRBD2. The germline CDR1 and CDR2 sequences are SEHNR and FQNEAQ (reference sequence). This CDR3 region has 16 residues. The CDR3 bases are TGTGCCAGCAGCCTTAAACTAGCGACCATCCAAGAGACCAAGTACTTC. Amino acids: CASSLKLATIQETKYF.

The table lists this clone with many counts. The chain couples TRBV7-9 to TRBJ2-1; 14 bases agree with TRBD2. The CDR3 consists of 17 residues. The germline gives CDR1 SEHNR, CDR2 FQNEAQ (reference sequence). Germline trimming cut 4 bases from V and 7 bases from J; bases unmatched to any gene: 9. This chain's CDR3 is CASSSQLGLAGGNEQFF. The CDR3 DNA is TGTGCCAGCAGCTCGCAACTTGGACTAGCGGGAGGTAATGAGCAGTTCTTC.

In its sample, this clone was seen many times. J is TRBJ2-6 and V is TRBV19; D is possibly TRBD1 (6 bases). CDR1 and CDR2 (germline): LNHDA, SQIVND (reference sequence). V lost 4 bases and J 0 bases, leaving 16 bases between the germline ends. The CDR3 length is 18 residues. This CDR3 is CASSTGTPPFSGANVLTF. In DNA, the CDR3 is TGTGCCAGTAGTACCGGGACACCCCCTTTCTCTGGGGCCAACGTCCTGACTTTC.

This clone showed up many times. The chain links TRBV20-1 to TRBJ2-1; D is unclear. The ends were cut back, 6 bases at V and 9 bases at J, with 15 bases in the middle. CDR1 is DFQATT and CDR2 is SNEGSKA in the germline V gene (reference sequence). The CDR3 totals 12 residues. DNA of the CDR3: TGCAGTGCCCTCTCCCTAGTGGGTGAGCAGTTCTTC. Protein: CSALSLVGEQFF.

This clone was seen ten or more times. The chain is built from TRBV11-2 and TRBJ2-2; D remains ambiguous. The CDR3 length is 14 residues. Germline values: CDR1 SGHAT, CDR2 FQNNGV. V lost 1 base and J 5 bases, leaving 8 bases between the germline ends. In nucleotides, the CDR3 is TGTGCCAGCAGCTTAGGGTCACCTACCGGGGAGCTGTTTTTT. Translated, it gives CASSLGSPTGELFF.

This clone showed up many times. The rearrangement joins TRBV12-3 or TRBV12-4 to TRBJ2-1; tentative D call: TRBD2 (5 bases). V was shortened by 11 bases and J by 0 bases, with 11 bases between the two germline ends. This CDR3 region has 13 residues. CDR3 sequence: CAGGRSSYNEQFF. In nucleotides, the CDR3 is TGTGCCGGCGGGCGGAGCTCCTACAATGAGCAGTTCTTC.